Listed below are T cell receptor beta chains from one sample, sequenced in a study of CD8+ T cells in alopecia areata. Libraries were prepared by immunoSEQ multiplex PCR; TCRdb keeps only in-frame clonotypes and omits some of them. The data show about 94,000 clones, with around 71% seen just once and 15% to 20% held by the top ten. The sequenced sample was CD8+ T cells sorted from blood, obtained around week 44, from a patient treated with tofacitinib. The source is a human donor with alopecia areata. Each CDR3 is given with its conserved first and last residue. The D gene is left open where the match is weak. Size tells how often a clone was seen (once, few, many) or the class of an expanded clone, and some rows leave it out.

TRBJ1-5 few . TRBV12-5 CASGPGISNQPQHF TGTGCTAGTGGTCCCGGTATTAGCAATCAGCCCCAGCATTTT
TRBJ1-2 . TRBD1 TRBV19 CAIQSGTENGYTF TGTGCCATCCAAAGTGGGACAGAGAATGGCTACACCTTC
TRBJ2-7 . TRBD1 TRBV4-3 CASSQGTGASYEQYF TGCGCCAGCAGCCAAGGGACAGGCGCCTCCTACGAGCAGTACTTC
TRBJ2-1 few TRBD2 TRBV29-1 CSVSGTTNEQFF TGCAGCGTTAGCGGGACTACCAATGAGCAGTTCTTC
TRBJ1-5 . . TRBV27 CASSLSKGSNQPQHF TGTGCCAGCAGTTTATCGAAAGGAAGCAATCAGCCCCAGCATTTT
TRBJ2-7 few TRBD2 TRBV4-1 CASSHPSGGSYEQYF TGCGCCAGCAGCCACCCAAGCGGGGGATCCTACGAGCAGTACTTC
TRBJ2-7 . TRBD2 TRBV6-6 CASSLRLAGDEQYF TGTGCCAGCAGTCTACGACTAGCGGGGGACGAGCAGTACTTC
TRBJ2-7 . . TRBV30 CAWRSSNNYEQYF TGTGCCTGGAGGTCCTCAAACAACTACGAGCAGTACTTC
TRBJ1-4 few . TRBV4-1 CASSQEVTNEKLFF TGCGCCAGCAGCCAAGAGGTCACTAATGAAAAACTGTTTTTT
TRBJ2-1 . TRBD1 TRBV6-4 CASSARAGTATYNEQFF TGTGCCAGCAGTGCCCGGGCCGGGACAGCAACCTACAATGAGCAGTTCTTC
TRBJ2-7 few TRBD1 TRBV4-1 CASSPGQGAYEQYF TGCGCCAGCAGCCCCGGACAGGGGGCCTACGAGCAGTACTTC
TRBJ1-1 . . TRBV4-3 CASSQSRVNTEAFF TGCGCCAGCAGCCAATCTAGAGTGAACACTGAAGCTTTCTTT
TRBJ2-7 . TRBD1 TRBV4-1 CASSRGQGAYEQYF TGCGCCAGCAGCCGGGGACAGGGCGCCTACGAGCAGTACTTC
TRBJ1-1 . TRBD1 TRBV4-3 CASSQDRGLGSEAFF TGCGCCAGCAGTCAAGATAGGGGGCTCGGATCTGAAGCTTTCTTT
TRBJ1-1 once . TRBV30 CAWTLGREAFF TGTGCCTGGACTCTGGGCAGGGAGGCTTTCTTT
TRBJ1-6 few . TRBV4-3 CASSQDLTGNSPLHF TGCGCCAGCAGCCAAGATTTGACAGGAAATTCACCCCTCCACTTT
TRBJ2-7 . . TRBV29-1 CSVVGASYEQYF TGCAGCGTTGTTGGTGCTTCCTACGAGCAGTACTTC
TRBJ2-3 . TRBD1 TRBV9 CASSPRDRADTQYF TGTGCCAGCAGCCCCCGGGACAGGGCAGATACGCAGTATTTT
TRBJ1-5 . . TRBV28 CASCRKSGGNQPQHF TGTGCCAGCTGTAGGAAATCTGGCGGCAATCAGCCCCAGCATTTT
TRBJ1-2 many . TRBV4-1 CASSHGTLYGYTF TGCGCCAGCAGCCACGGGACTCTCTATGGCTACACCTTC
TRBJ2-3 once TRBD1 TRBV13 CASSATGSGTDTQYF TGTGCCAGCAGCGCGACAGGGTCCGGCACAGATACGCAGTATTTT
TRBJ2-1 . . TRBV30 CAWSVQLGLEKQKQFF TGTGCCTGGAGTGTACAGCTTGGGCTTGAGAAGCAGAAGCAGTTCTTC
TRBJ1-1 . . TRBV7-9 CASSFRNTEAFF TGTGCCAGCAGCTTCAGGAACACTGAAGCTTTCTTT
TRBJ2-7 . . TRBV7-9 CASSFNTYEQYF TGTGCCAGCAGCTTCAATACCTACGAGCAGTACTTC
TRBJ2-7 . TRBD1 TRBV15 CATSSLLQGGYEQYF TGTGCCACCAGCAGCCTCCTACAGGGGGGCTACGAGCAGTACTTC
TRBJ1-6 . . TRBV4-3 CASSQDGENNSPLHF TGCGCCAGCAGCCAAGATGGGGAAAACAATTCACCCCTCCACTTT
TRBJ2-7 few TRBD2 TRBV5-6 CASSPLGLADEQYF TGTGCCAGCAGCCCCCTAGGACTAGCCGACGAGCAGTACTTC
TRBJ2-2 few TRBD1 TRBV19 CASSQRPGQGWKGGELFF TGTGCCAGTAGCCAGAGACCGGGACAGGGGTGGAAAGGCGGGGAGCTGTTTTTT
TRBJ2-7 . . TRBV30 CAWSVAGRSSEQYF TGTGCCTGGAGTGTCGCTGGGAGGTCCAGCGAGCAGTACTTC
TRBJ2-1 . . TRBV4-3 CASSQDRTVRYEQFF TGCGCCAGCAGCCAAGATCGGACAGTCCGCTATGAGCAGTTCTTC
TRBJ1-5 once . TRBV25-1 CASSESGRNQPQHF TGTGCCAGCAGTGAGTCAGGTCGCAATCAGCCCCAGCATTTT
TRBJ1-5 . . TRBV27 CASSLRPLRGSGNQPQHF TGTGCCAGCAGTTTAAGGCCACTCCGGGGATCGGGCAATCAGCCCCAGCATTTT
TRBJ1-1 . . TRBV14 CASSQVQTTEAFF TGTGCCAGCAGCCAAGTTCAGACGACGGAAGCTTTCTTT
TRBJ1-5 few TRBD1 TRBV6-6 CASSTGGEDQPQHF TGTGCCAGCAGTACAGGGGGCGAGGATCAGCCCCAGCATTTT
TRBJ2-7 . . TRBV6-5 CASSLGAGDYEQYF TGTGCCAGCAGTTTAGGGGCAGGGGACTACGAGCAGTACTTC
TRBJ2-3 few TRBD2 TRBV29-1 CSVEGVLAGAPTDTQYF TGCAGCGTTGAAGGAGTCCTAGCGGGGGCCCCCACAGATACGCAGTATTTT
TRBJ2-1 . . TRBV29-1 CSVEVAGGRVYEQFF TGCAGCGTTGAAGTGGCAGGGGGGAGGGTCTATGAGCAGTTCTTC
TRBJ2-2 once . TRBV6-5 CASRPSGTGELFF TGTGCCAGCAGGCCCAGCGGCACCGGGGAGCTGTTTTTT